This passage covers 32 T cell receptor beta chains from one sample sequenced in a study of T cell changes during pregnancy in multiple sclerosis. Profiled with immunoSEQ multiplex PCR; TCRdb holds only in-frame clones, not every one. The table records under 30,000 clones, 75% to 90% of them present only once. This specimen was CD4+ T cells from peripheral blood mononuclear cells, taken in the first trimester of pregnancy. These TCRs come from a female donor in good health, enrolled as a control in a pregnancy study.

The CDR3 spells CASSPAPGQGSYNEQFF. CDR3 DNA sequence: TGTGCCAGCAGCCCAGCTCCGGGACAAGGTTCCTACAATGAGCAGTTCTTC. The rearrangement uses TRBV5-4 and TRBJ2-1; TRBD1 might be the D (6 bases). There are 17 residues in the CDR3. The V end was cut by 4 bases, the J end by 1 base, with 18 bases between. From germline, CDR1 is SGHNT and CDR2 YYREEE (reference sequence).

The chain has TRBV28 and TRBJ2-7, with D perhaps TRBD2 (7 bases). Germline CDR1 reads MDHEN; CDR2 reads SYDVKM. The CDR3 is 15 residues long. Trimming pared 8 bases from V and 1 base from J, leaving 18 bases between. The CDR3 is CASWGGGTLSYEQYF. The CDR3 DNA reads as TGTGCCAGCTGGGGAGGGGGGACTCTTTCCTACGAGCAGTACTTC.

V gene TRBV10-1 combines with J gene TRBJ2-3; TRBD1 matches 9 bases. J was trimmed by 6 bases and V by 1 base; bases with no gene match: 8. CDR3 length: 16 residues. CDR1 and CDR2 from the germline V gene are WNHNN and SYGVQD (reference sequence). The CDR3 coding sequence is TGCGCCAGCAGTGAGTGGGGACAGGGCCTGGGGGATACGCAGTATTTT. This codes for CASSEWGQGLGDTQYF.

This chain links TRBV28 with TRBJ2-3, with 8 nucleotides matching TRBD1. J gave up 1 base and V 5 bases, and 8 bases lay outside the gene matches. There are 16 residues in the CDR3. Per the germline V gene, CDR1 is MDHEN and CDR2 is SYDVKM. CDR3 sequence: CASSPQGALGTDTQYF. In DNA, the CDR3 is TGTGCCAGCAGTCCCCAGGGGGCGCTTGGCACAGATACGCAGTATTTT.

The table lists this clone with a few counts. The V gene is TRBV28, the J gene TRBJ2-4, with TRBD2 identical over 9 bases. Germline V gene lookup returns CDR1 MDHEN and CDR2 SYDVKM. The CDR3 has 23 residues. V lost 4 bases and J lost 0; bases outside the gene matches: 25. In DNA, the CDR3 is TGTGCCAGCAGTTCGGGACAGTCTACTAGCGGGCGAGGTTTGATCCTAGCCAAAAACATTCAGTACTTC. Translating it yields CASSSGQSTSGRGLILAKNIQYF.

J is TRBJ2-7 and V is TRBV7-9; D is undetermined. The CDR3 contains 12 residues. Germline CDR1 SEHNR, CDR2 FQNEAQ (reference sequence). V lost 5 bases, J lost 3 bases, and 8 bases lay in between. The CDR3: CASSAVGYEQYF. CDR3 coding DNA: TGTGCCAGCAGCGCAGTTGGCTACGAGCAGTACTTC.

The chain joins TRBV21-1 to TRBJ1-6. TRBV21-1 is termed a pseudogene. CDR3 length: 19 amino acids. The CDR3 nucleotides read TGTGCCAGCAGCAAAGTAGCTCGGACGGGAACCACCTATAATTCACCCCTCCACTTT. This codes for CASSKVARTGTTYNSPLHF.

V gene TRBV2 combines with J gene TRBJ2-7, with D unclear. Trimming removed 4 bases from V and 0 bases from J, with 4 bases in between. The CDR3 has 12 amino acids. The germline V gene encodes CDR1 SNHLY and CDR2 FYNNEI. CDR3 nucleotides: TGTGCCAGCAGTGCCCTCTCCTACGAGCAGTACTTC. Translated, it gives CASSALSYEQYF.

This rearrangement joins TRBV28 to TRBJ2-1; D perhaps matches TRBD2 (6 bases). The CDR3 runs to 15 residues. Trimming pared 6 bases from V and 0 bases from J, leaving 12 bases between. CDR1 MDHEN and CDR2 SYDVKM come from the germline V gene. CDR3 region: CASSLPGSSYNEQFF. The CDR3 region has the DNA TGTGCCAGCAGCCTGCCCGGGAGCTCCTACAATGAGCAGTTCTTC. The full variable domain, in which reference TRBV28 and TRBJ2-1 provide the parts outside the CDR3, is DVKVTQSSRYLVKRTGEKVFLECVQDMDHENMFWYRQDPGLGLRLIYFSYDVKMKEKGDIPEGYSVSREKKERFSLILESASTNQTSMYLCASSLPGSSYNEQFFGPGTRLTVL.

This clone was observed a single time. The chain employs TRBV2 and TRBJ2-7; D remains unclear. The V end lost 6 bases, the J end lost 0 bases, and 6 bases lay between the germline ends. CDR1 is SNHLY and CDR2 is FYNNEI in the germline V gene. The CDR3 spans 12 residues. CDR3 sequence: CASSQASYEQYF. In DNA form, the CDR3 reads TGTGCCAGCAGCCAGGCCTCCTACGAGCAGTACTTC.

The chain carries TRBV7-8 and TRBJ1-2, with D unresolved. The CDR3 runs to 13 residues. The V end was cut by 1 base, the J end by 8 bases, with 11 bases between. Germline V lookup: CDR1 SGHVS, CDR2 FQNEAQ. In DNA, the CDR3 is TGTGCCAGCAGCTTAGGTCTCTCTGAGGGCTACACCTTC. Translating gives CASSLGLSEGYTF.

The CDR3 sequence is CASSTAGGLEGGYTF. The CDR3, as DNA: TGTGCCAGCTCAACGGCCGGGGGGCTCGAGGGTGGCTACACCTTC. The V call is TRBV18, the J call TRBJ1-2; tentative D call: TRBD1 (6 bases). The V and J ends lost 5 bases and 7 bases respectively, with 20 bases between them. This CDR3 has 15 residues. Germline lookup yields CDR1 KGHSH and CDR2 LQKENI.

The chain is built from TRBV7-8 and TRBJ2-7; TRBD1 agrees at 10 bases. The CDR3 is 14 amino acids. V lost 5 bases to trimming and J lost 3 bases; unmatched junction nucleotides: 4. Germline lookup yields CDR1 SGHVS and CDR2 FQNEAQ. The CDR3 nucleotides read TGTGCCAGCAGCGCACGGACAGGGGGCTACGAGCAGTACTTC. Translated: CASSARTGGYEQYF.

The chain carries TRBV4-1 and TRBJ1-6; 7 bases align to TRBD1. Germline V gene data show CDR1 as MGHRA and CDR2 as YSYEKL. The CDR3 spans 13 residues. Losses at the gene ends were 3 bases for V and 9 bases for J; bases not matched to a gene: 2. CDR3 sequence: CASSHYRGSPLHF. CDR3 nucleotide sequence: TGCGCCAGCAGCCACTACAGGGGTTCACCCCTCCACTTT.

This rearrangement joins TRBV7-7 to TRBJ1-3; D unresolved. The CDR3 has 15 residues. Trimming removed 6 bases from V and 1 base from J, with 13 bases in between. Germline V lookup: CDR1 SSHAT, CDR2 FNYEAQ (reference sequence). CDR3 DNA: TGTGCCAGCAGTCGCTGGGAGTTTTCTGGAAACACCATATATTTT. Its protein is CASSRWEFSGNTIYF.

This clone was counted a few times. This chain links TRBV7-2 with TRBJ1-4; 7 bases fit TRBD1. Unmatched junction bases numbered 5, after V lost 5 bases and J lost 8 bases. Germline CDR1 and CDR2: SGHTA and FQGNSA. The CDR3 runs to 13 residues. The CDR3 DNA follows: TGTGCCAGCAGCCCAGGGGGTGACGAAAAACTGTTTTTT. Protein product: CASSPGGDEKLFF.

This chain joins TRBV29-1 and TRBJ2-5, with 12 bases that match TRBD2. Germline V gene lookup returns CDR1 SQVTM and CDR2 ANQGSEA. The length of the CDR3 is 13 residues. Losses at the gene ends were 2 bases for V and 10 bases for J; bases not matched to a gene: 5. The CDR3 loop reads CSVELAGGRSQYF. The CDR3 coding sequence is TGCAGCGTTGAACTAGCGGGGGGGCGGAGCCAGTACTTC.

The chain links TRBV12-5 to TRBJ1-3; D is unresolved. Germline loops: CDR1 LGHNT, CDR2 FRNRAP. The CDR3 is 18 residues long. Trimming took 6 bases from V and 0 from J, leaving 21 bases between them. The CDR3 spells CASGPRIGDGPSGNTIYF. CDR3 nucleotides: TGTGCTAGTGGCCCGAGAATCGGAGACGGTCCCTCTGGAAACACCATATATTTT.

This rearrangement joins TRBV7-8 to TRBJ1-2; 8 bases are a match to TRBD1. The germline gives CDR1 SGHVS, CDR2 FQNEAQ. Losses at the gene ends were 4 bases for V and 6 bases for J; bases not matched to a gene: 1. This CDR3 contains 12 residues. Here the CDR3 reads CASSSGGDGYTF. For the CDR3, the DNA is TGTGCCAGCAGCTCAGGGGGCGATGGCTACACCTTC.

The chain couples TRBV11-2 to TRBJ2-1; 13 bases agree with TRBD2. V was clipped by 5 bases and J by 15 bases; unmatched bases: 10. CDR1 is SGHAT and CDR2 is FQNNGV in the germline V gene. The CDR3 has 14 amino acids. CDR3 sequence: CASSPSTSGGTPFF. CDR3 bases: TGTGCCAGCAGCCCTTCGACTAGCGGGGGGACTCCGTTCTTC.

This clone is a singleton in its sample. V usage is TRBV5-8 and J usage is TRBJ2-5; 9 bases are shared with TRBD2. The CDR3 is 15 amino acids. CDR1 is SGHTS, CDR2 YDEGEE, per germline. CDR3 residues: CHPRLAGGVQETQYF. The CDR3 bases are TGTCATCCGCGGTTGGCGGGAGGGGTACAAGAGACCCAGTACTTC.

The V gene is TRBV7-2, the J gene TRBJ1-5, with D possibly matching TRBD1 (6 bases). Germline CDR1 and CDR2: SGHTA and FQGNSA. This CDR3 spans 12 amino acids. V lost 3 bases and J lost 9, with 9 bases in between. CDR3 sequence: CASSLETGPQHF. CDR3 bases: TGTGCCAGCAGCTTGGAGACAGGGCCCCAGCATTTT.

The rearrangement joins TRBV28 to TRBJ1-5; no firm D call. The germline V gene encodes CDR1 MDHEN and CDR2 SYDVKM. CDR3 length equals 16 residues. V dropped 7 bases and J dropped 5 bases, with 21 bases sitting between them. CDR3 nucleotides: TGTGCCAGCACTGATTCCTCCGGAGGACTTTATCAGCCCCAGCATTTT. It yields the protein CASTDSSGGLYQPQHF.

The chain links TRBV29-1 to TRBJ2-7; 9 bases line up with TRBD1. This CDR3 has 11 amino acids. Trimming took 8 bases from V and 5 from J; bases not matched to a gene: 4. Germline CDR1 is SQVTM and CDR2 is ANQGSEA. The CDR3 sequence is CSTRTGDEQYF. CDR3 DNA sequence: TGCAGCACTAGGACAGGGGACGAGCAGTACTTC.

The chain couples TRBV7-2 to TRBJ2-7; 7 bases align to TRBD2. V trimming: 5 bases; J trimming: 5 bases; junction bases outside the gene matches: 9. The germline V gene encodes CDR1 SGHTA and CDR2 FQGNSA. There are 14 residues in the CDR3. The CDR3 is CASSRMTGGHEQYF. CDR3 sequence (DNA): TGTGCCAGCAGCCGGATGACGGGGGGACACGAGCAGTACTTC.

The V and J genes are TRBV5-1 and TRBJ1-2; D may be TRBD1 (5 bases). V lost 4 bases and J lost 4, with 11 bases in between. The length of the CDR3 is 13 residues. Germline assignment: CDR1 SGHRS and CDR2 YFSETQ. CDR3 residues: CASSPSGVYGYTF. Written as DNA, the CDR3 is TGCGCCAGCAGCCCCTCGGGGGTCTATGGCTACACCTTC. Full variable domain (missing parts from reference TRBV5-1 and TRBJ1-2): KAGVTQTPRYLIKTRGQQVTLSCSPISGHRSVSWYQQTPGQGLQFLFEYFSETQRNKGNFPGRFSGRQFSNSRSEMNVSTLELGDSALYLCASSPSGVYGYTFGSGTRLTVV.

This chain uses TRBV27 with TRBJ2-5, with 10 bases aligning to TRBD2. The junction had 3 bases not matched to a gene; V was cut back by 8 bases and J by 3 bases. CDR1 MNHEY and CDR2 SMNVEV come from the germline V gene (reference sequence). The CDR3 loop spans 13 amino acids. In nucleotides, the CDR3 is TGTGCCAGCCAGAGCGGGGGGGAAGAGACCCAGTACTTC. It translates to CASQSGGEETQYF.

V gene TRBV6-6 combines with J gene TRBJ2-5; 7 nucleotides match TRBD2. CDR3 size: 13 residues. Germline assignment: CDR1 MNHNY and CDR2 SVGAGI (reference sequence). V lost 7 bases to trimming and J lost 3 bases; unmatched junction nucleotides: 5. The CDR3: CASIRAGEETQYF. As DNA, the CDR3 is TGTGCCAGCATTAGGGCGGGAGAAGAGACCCAGTACTTC.

CDR3 loop: CASSTPSGNSYNEQFF. The CDR3 DNA is TGTGCCAGTAGTACCCCTAGCGGTAACTCCTACAATGAGCAGTTCTTC. The chain recombines TRBV19 with TRBJ2-1, with 7 nucleotides matching TRBD2. The CDR3 runs to 16 residues. Germline V gene data show CDR1 as LNHDA and CDR2 as SQIVND (reference sequence). V dropped 4 bases and J dropped 0; count of bases not matched to a gene: 6.

This chain connects TRBV28 to TRBJ2-1, with D tentatively TRBD1 (6 bases). The CDR3 is made up of 12 amino acids. V shed 6 bases and J shed 8 bases, with 11 bases lying between them. CDR1 is MDHEN and CDR2 is SYDVKM in the germline V gene. This chain's CDR3 is CASSKQGYEQFF. Here the CDR3 DNA reads TGTGCCAGCAGCAAACAGGGCTATGAGCAGTTCTTC.

This clone was observed a few times. This rearrangement joins TRBV23-1 to TRBJ1-5, with D unclear. TRBV23-1 carries the ORF label, with uncertain function. The CDR3 has 16 amino acids. Trimming left V 5 bases short and J 1 base short, with 15 bases between. The CDR3 DNA reads TGCGCCAGCAGTTTGCCAGGCGACCTAAGCAATCAGCCCCAGCATTTT. It is translated as CASSLPGDLSNQPQHF.

V and J are TRBV2 and TRBJ2-5; the match to TRBD2 covers 11 bases. This CDR3 spans 16 amino acids. Germline V gene lookup returns CDR1 SNHLY and CDR2 FYNNEI. Trimming removed 6 bases from V and 4 bases from J; junction bases left unmatched: 10. The CDR3 bases are TGTGCCAGCAGCGGGACCCTAGCGGGGGGCCCAGAGACCCAGTACTTC. It codes for CASSGTLAGGPETQYF. The full variable domain, in which reference TRBV2 and TRBJ2-5 provide the parts outside the CDR3, is EPEVTQTPSHQVTQMGQEVILRCVPISNHLYFYWYRQILGQKVEFLVSFYNNEISEKSEIFDDQFSVERPDGSNFTLKIRSTKLEDSAMYFCASSGTLAGGPETQYFGPGTRLLVL.